This T cell receptor (beta chain) was obtained from a study of spatial heterogeneity in lung cancer (dated by TCRdb to between 2018 and 2021). Study-wide context: Beta-chain transcripts were consistently detected in greater numbers than alpha-chain transcripts, which likely reflects a higher abundance of beta-chain transcripts. Both alpha and beta chains were TCR-sequenced in samples taken at surgery, namely 220 tumor regions, 64 matched nontumor lung samples and roughly 56 PBMC samples. The study linked features of the TCR repertoire to counts of nonsynonymous mutations, which were determined by whole-exome sequencing of tumor tissue. In the raw uncorrected reads, each unique combination of TCR and UMI appeared on average more than ten times. TCR transcript counts in tumor regions correlated strongly with a T cell transcriptional module score from matched bulk RNA-seq. In non-small cell lung cancer, the study made a quantitative comparison of TCR alpha and beta repertoires among multiple tumor regions, matched nontumor lung and blood.

Libraries came from 5' RACE. Sequencing used a NextSeq 500. The TCR library protocol attached a unique molecular identifier to each TCR cDNA molecule to allow correction of PCR and sequencing errors. The paper's processing steps were these. TCR identification, UMI-based error correction and CDR3 extraction were all carried out with Decombinator tools. TCRs above a frequency of 2 per 1,000, corresponding to the top 1% of the tumor frequency distribution, were defined as expanded. Expanded tumor TCRs statistically deemed absent (corrected P<0.05) from at least one tumor region were classed as regional, and all other expanded tumor TCRs were classed as ubiquitous. Renyi diversity was computed with the R vegan package after each repertoire had been subsampled 100 times to 5,000 TCRs. CDR3 similarity networks were built from amino acid triplet string-kernel similarity, with CDR3s being connected when pairwise similarity was above 0.82. The public reads were reanalyzed by TCRdb: fastp trimming at Q25, MiXCR alignment, in-frame beta chains only. Identical CDR3 protein sequences are pooled into one entry, listed with their most common genes and DNA. For this entry, the V and J calls and clone size follow TCRdb and not the study's own pipeline. Within this sample are more than 5,000 distinct CDR3 sequences, with around 3.9% of them counted one time only. Roughly a quarter of the sample belongs to the ten largest clones.

V lost 6 bases and J lost 9 bases; the stretch between them is 23 bases long. The CDR3, from cysteine to phenylalanine, totals 14 residues. Only the CDR3 DNA stays, 42 bases, in frame from base 1. As encoded in the germline V gene, CDR1 is SQVTM while CDR2 is ANQGSEA. This clonotype has ten or more counts. Its antigen is still unknown. Nothing much larger sits one base from this clone, and base qualities are not available. The study at large found these results: TCR-seq coverage of tumor T cells was estimated at only roughly 7.7% for alpha chains and less than 15% for beta chains. The tumor nonsynonymous mutation count correlated with the number of expanded alpha and beta TCRs within the tumor. Confirming at a functional level the hypothesis that regional TCRs recognize regional mutations was considered to require additional single-cell paired TCR alpha and beta sequencing. The count of ubiquitous expanded TCRs correlated with the count of ubiquitous nonsynonymous mutations, and the count of regional expanded TCRs correlated with the count of regional nonsynonymous mutations.

The time point tag for this specimen amounts to: sample taken at primary tumor resection. Donors were 65 to 85 patients with early-stage, untreated non-small cell lung cancer from the lung TRACERx cohort. Whole RNA extracted from tumor and nontumor lung tissue, or from cryopreserved PBMC samples, was used for TCR sequencing without cell sorting. A patient was chosen for TCR sequencing only when enough RNA was available from at least two tumor regions. Before selection, tumor and adjacent nontumor lung specimens were reviewed by a lung pathologist. The sequencing used lung tumor tissue, collected at surgery. This receptor was obtained from a female donor with early-stage non-small cell lung cancer. The V gene is TRBV29-1 and the J gene is TRBJ2-5; 6 matching bases give a weak D call of TRBD2. The nucleotide sequence reads as follows: TGCAGCGTGAGTTTTAGCGGTTTCAGGAACGCCCAGTACTTC. The translation is CSVSFSGFRNAQYF.